The T cell receptor beta chain under discussion was sequenced for a study of T cell clonotyping in hematopoietic cell transplantation. Notes on the study in general: Pathologically expanded recipient clonotypes increased progressively from day 30 to day 180 as diversity fell. Broader posttransplant TCR repertoire diversity was predicted by graft donor and pretransplant recipient Inverse Simpson Index values.

This clone was seen only once. What it binds is not known. Blood collection times were about day -28 and days 30, 100, 180 posttransplant. Generated by immunoSEQ multiplex PCR, the TCRdb table keeps only in-frame clones and is missing some. The sample shows around 2,500 clones, just under 80% of them seen only once. This CDR3 region has 15 residues. The ends were cut back, 4 bases at V and 2 bases at J, with 13 bases in the middle. CDR1 is MNHNY, CDR2 SVGAGI, per germline (reference sequence). The J gene is TRBJ2-3, the V gene TRBV6-6, with D hard to call. The TCR comes from a male patient aged 60-69 years who had an allogeneic stem cell transplant, so T cells may come from the graft donor. Some clones in this sample may be carry-over from other donors' samples. Material: peripheral blood mononuclear cells, obtained 180 days after allogeneic stem cell transplant. The CDR3 sequence: CASSSFARTTDTQYF. The CDR3 DNA is TGTGCCAGCAGTTCCTTCGCCAGGACCACAGATACGCAGTATTTT.